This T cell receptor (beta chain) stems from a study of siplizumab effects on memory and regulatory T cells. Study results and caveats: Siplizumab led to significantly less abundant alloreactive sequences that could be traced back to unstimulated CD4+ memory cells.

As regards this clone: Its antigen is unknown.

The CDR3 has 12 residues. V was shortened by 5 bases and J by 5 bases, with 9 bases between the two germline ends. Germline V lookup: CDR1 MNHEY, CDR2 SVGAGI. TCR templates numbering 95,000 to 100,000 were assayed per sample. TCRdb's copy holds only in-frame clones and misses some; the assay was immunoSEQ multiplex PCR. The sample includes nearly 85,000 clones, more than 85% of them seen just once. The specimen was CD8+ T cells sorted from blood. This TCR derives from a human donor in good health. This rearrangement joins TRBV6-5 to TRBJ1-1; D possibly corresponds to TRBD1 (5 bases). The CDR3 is CASSEWGTEAFF. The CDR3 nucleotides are TGTGCCAGCAGTGAATGGGGGACTGAAGCTTTCTTT.